These 22 T cell receptor beta chains originate from one sample sequenced in a study of blood T cell repertoires in COVID-19. The protocol was immunoSEQ multiplex PCR, while the TCRdb copy is restricted to in-frame clones and leaves out a portion. The sample lists around 150,000 clones, 81% occurring once. The sequenced sample was peripheral blood. These receptors all come from a human donor in a cohort sampled during active COVID-19.

This clone was detected once. This chain links TRBV28 with TRBJ1-2, with TRBD1 identical over 8 bases. Germline CDR1 MDHEN, CDR2 SYDVKM. The CDR3 runs to 11 residues. The V gene end was trimmed by 8 bases and the J gene end by 8 bases; junction bases not matched to a gene: 4. The CDR3 nucleotides are TGTGCCAGCCAGGACAGGGACGGCTACACCTTC. It codes for CASQDRDGYTF.

This clone was seen just once. The chain employs TRBV21-1 and TRBJ2-1; the D segment call TRBD2 is taken from the table without a DNA check. TRBV21-1 is listed as a pseudogene. The CDR3 runs to 22 residues. Here the CDR3 reads CASSKSPKFLAGGVSSYNEQFF. The DNA for the CDR3 is TGTGCCAGCAGCAAAAGTCCCAAGTTCCTAGCGGGGGGGGTTAGCTCCTACAATGAGCAGTTCTTC.

The chain recombines TRBV9 with TRBJ2-7; TRBD1 aligns across 7 bases. From germline, CDR1 is SGDLS and CDR2 YYNGEE. This CDR3 contains 11 residues. After removal of 4 bases from V and 7 bases from J, the junction contained 2 bases not matched to a gene. CDR3 coding DNA: TGTGCCAGCAGCAGGGGGCTTGAGCAGTACTTC. As protein: CASSRGLEQYF.

The genes are TRBV5-5 and TRBJ2-5; 8 bases are a match to TRBD2. Germline loops: CDR1 SGHKS, CDR2 YYEKEE (reference sequence). There are 13 residues in the CDR3. V lost 5 bases and J lost 5; bases outside the gene matches: 5. The CDR3 loop is CASSQAGVETQYF. The CDR3 nucleotides are TGTGCCAGCAGTCAAGCGGGAGTTGAGACCCAGTACTTC. The full variable domain, its missing parts supplied by reference TRBV5-5 and TRBJ2-5, is DAGVTQSPTHLIKTRGQQVTLRCSPISGHKSVSWYQQVLGQGPQFIFQYYEKEERGRGNFPDRFSARQFPNYSSELNVNALLLGDSALYLCASSQAGVETQYFGPGTRLLVL.

Note on this clone: One junction end does not reproduce the germline sequence, and a read error may be involved. V usage is TRBV12-3 or TRBV12-4 and J usage is TRBJ1-2; TRBD1 matches at 10 bases. The CDR3 length is 11 residues. The CDR3 DNA is TGTGCCAGCAGTTCCGGGACAGGGGCTCGTTTT. This translates into CASSSGTGARF.

This clone was found once. The V gene is TRBV6-4, the J gene TRBJ1-4; D possibly corresponds to TRBD1 (5 bases). Germline V lookup: CDR1 MRHNA, CDR2 SNTAGT. Trimming stripped 10 bases from V and 7 bases from J, with 10 bases between. The CDR3 consists of 11 residues. The CDR3 sequence is CATQGCEKLFF. In DNA form, the CDR3 reads TGTGCCACCCAGGGTTGTGAAAAACTGTTTTTT.

The chain carries TRBV6-2 or TRBV6-3 and TRBJ1-1; TRBD1 matches at 8 bases. Germline V gene sequence: CDR1 MNHEY, CDR2 SVGEGT. The V gene end was trimmed by 0 bases and the J gene end by 3 bases; junction bases not matched to a gene: 6. This CDR3 has 16 amino acids. CDR3: CASSYSIGQGDTEAFF. In DNA form, the CDR3 reads TGTGCCAGCAGTTACTCGATAGGACAGGGAGACACTGAAGCTTTCTTT.

The J gene is TRBJ2-1, the V gene TRBV7-2; 7 positions match TRBD1. There are 14 residues in the CDR3. Looked up from germline, CDR1 is SGHTA and CDR2 is FQGNSA. The J segment lost 5 bases and the V segment lost 5 bases, leaving 6 bases of the junction unmatched. In nucleotides, the CDR3 is TGTGCCAGCAGCCAGCGGACAGGCAACAATGAGCAGTTCTTC. It translates to CASSQRTGNNEQFF.

This rearrangement joins TRBV5-1 to TRBJ2-1; D might be TRBD2 (6 bases). Germline assignment: CDR1 SGHRS and CDR2 YFSETQ. The CDR3 is 14 residues long. Trimming took 0 bases from V and 7 from J, leaving 11 bases between them. Here the CDR3 reads CASSLVEGRNEQFF. In DNA form, the CDR3 reads TGCGCCAGCAGCTTGGTGGAGGGGAGGAATGAGCAGTTCTTC.

This clone appeared once. This chain links TRBV10-3 with TRBJ2-3, with 8 bases identical to TRBD1. Germline CDR1 ENHRY, CDR2 SYGVKD. There are 16 residues in the CDR3. Trimming at V came to 0 bases and at J to 8 bases, leaving 10 bases not matched to a gene. CDR3 nucleotides: TGTGCCATCAGTGAGTCGAGGGGACAGGCCGGGGGTACGCAGTATTTT. Translating gives CAISESRGQAGGTQYF.

The chain recombines TRBV21-1 with TRBJ1-5. TRBV21-1 is a recognized pseudogene. CDR3 length: 14 residues. The CDR3 coding sequence is TGTGCCAGCAGCAACTCTATGGTCGATCAGCCCCAGCATTTT. Translation: CASSNSMVDQPQHF.

The chain employs TRBV12-3 or TRBV12-4 and TRBJ1-5, with D uncertain. Trimming removed 7 bases at V and 4 bases at J, with 11 bases between. The CDR3 covers 13 residues. CDR3 sequence reads: CASTRRGNQPQHF. The CDR3 bases are TGTGCCAGCACCCGGAGAGGGAATCAGCCCCAGCATTTT.

As concerns this clone: Other nucleotide sequences in the sample specify the same CDR3. V gene TRBV6-2 or TRBV6-3 combines with J gene TRBJ2-7; D remains unclear. CDR1 is MNHEY and CDR2 is SVGEGT in the germline V gene. CDR3 length: 12 residues. The V end was cut by 0 bases, the J end by 4 bases, with 4 bases between. CDR3 residues: CASSYSRYEQYF. CDR3 sequence (DNA): TGTGCCAGCAGTTACTCGAGGTACGAGCAGTACTTC.

This chain uses TRBV7-9 with TRBJ2-7, with 8 positions matching TRBD1. The CDR3 consists of 16 residues. Trimming removed 6 bases from V and 4 bases from J; junction bases left unmatched: 14. Germline V lookup: CDR1 SEHNR, CDR2 FQNEAQ (reference sequence). This chain's CDR3 is CASRSPGTGLSYEQYF. In DNA form, the CDR3 reads TGTGCCAGCAGGTCGCCAGGGACAGGCCTTTCTTACGAGCAGTACTTC.

The J gene is TRBJ2-2, the V gene TRBV10-1; D not resolved. Trimming shortened V by 3 bases and J by 8 bases, and 10 bases separated the two germline ends. The CDR3 contains 13 residues. Germline assignment: CDR1 WNHNN and CDR2 SYGVQD (reference sequence). CDR3 nucleotides: TGCGCCAGCAGTGATCCAGCGAAGGGGGAGCTGTTTTTT. Encoded protein: CASSDPAKGELFF.

This clone was counted ten times or more. This sequence joins TRBV9 and TRBJ2-7; 8 bases are shared with TRBD2. This CDR3 contains 15 residues. After removal of 4 bases from V and 2 bases from J, the junction contained 8 bases not matched to a gene. CDR1 SGDLS and CDR2 YYNGEE come from the germline V gene. As DNA, the CDR3 is TGTGCCAGCAGCCCACGGACAGCGGGAGCCTACGAGCAGTACTTC. Amino acid sequence: CASSPRTAGAYEQYF. Full variable domain (remainder filled in from reference TRBV9 and TRBJ2-7): DSGVTQTPKHLITATGQRVTLRCSPRSGDLSVYWYQQSLDQGLQFLIQYYNGEERAKGNILERFSAQQFPDLHSELNLSSLELGDSALYFCASSPRTAGAYEQYFGPGTRLTVT.

This chain connects TRBV18 to TRBJ1-4; tentatively, D is TRBD1 (6 bases). The CDR3 sequence is 15 residues long. The ends were cut back, 4 bases at V and 0 bases at J, with 9 bases in the middle. Germline V lookup: CDR1 KGHSH, CDR2 LQKENI. This CDR3 is CASSLQGATNEKLFF. The CDR3 region has the DNA TGTGCCAGCTCACTACAGGGCGCAACTAATGAAAAACTGTTTTTT.

This clone appeared a few times. The chain is built from TRBV18 and TRBJ1-1, with 8 bases matching TRBD1. Germline-derived CDR1 and CDR2 are KGHSH and LQKENI. V shed 3 bases, J shed 1 base, and the junction held 10 bases outside the gene matches. The CDR3 runs 17 residues. The CDR3 reads CASSPSLGQGENTEAFF. Written as DNA, the CDR3 is TGTGCCAGCTCACCTTCGTTAGGACAGGGAGAGAACACTGAAGCTTTCTTT.

V gene TRBV10-2 combines with J gene TRBJ2-5, with D uncertain. The CDR3 is made up of 15 amino acids. Germline CDR1 reads WSHSY; CDR2 reads SAAADI. V was shortened by 0 bases and J by 2 bases, with 10 bases between the two germline ends. In nucleotides, the CDR3 is TGCGCCAGCAGTGAGTCGACGGCAGGACAAGAGACCCAGTACTTC. Residues: CASSESTAGQETQYF.

The CDR3 bases are TGTGCCAGCAGCTCTAGCGGGGGGCTGGCAGATACGCAGTATTTT. This gives the protein CASSSSGGLADTQYF. This rearrangement joins TRBV7-9 to TRBJ2-3, with 11 nucleotides matching TRBD2. The junction had 4 bases not matched to a gene; V was cut back by 4 bases and J by 4 bases. The CDR3 runs to 15 residues. In germline, CDR1 is SEHNR, CDR2 FQNEAQ (reference sequence). Combining the CDR3 with reference TRBV7-9 and TRBJ2-3 gives the whole variable domain DTGVSQNPRHKITKRGQNVTFRCDPISEHNRLYWYRQTLGQGPEFLTYFQNEAQLEKSRLLSDRFSAERPKGSFSTLEIQRTEQGDSAMYLCASSSSGGLADTQYFGPGTRLTVL.

The chain uses TRBV6-5 and TRBJ1-5; D perhaps matches TRBD1 (5 bases). From germline, CDR1 is MNHEY and CDR2 SVGAGI. There are 12 residues in the CDR3. V lost 7 bases and J lost 5, with 9 bases in between. The CDR3 loop reads CASKGHDQPQHF. CDR3 in DNA: TGTGCCAGCAAGGGGCATGATCAGCCCCAGCATTTT.

The rearrangement uses TRBV10-2 and TRBJ2-1; 14 bases are shared with TRBD2. V trimming: 5 bases; J trimming: 10 bases; junction bases outside the gene matches: 4. Germline loops: CDR1 WSHSY, CDR2 SAAADI. The CDR3 covers 14 residues. The CDR3 reads CASSQGLAGGEQFF. Here the CDR3 DNA reads TGCGCCAGCAGTCAAGGACTAGCGGGGGGAGAGCAGTTCTTC.